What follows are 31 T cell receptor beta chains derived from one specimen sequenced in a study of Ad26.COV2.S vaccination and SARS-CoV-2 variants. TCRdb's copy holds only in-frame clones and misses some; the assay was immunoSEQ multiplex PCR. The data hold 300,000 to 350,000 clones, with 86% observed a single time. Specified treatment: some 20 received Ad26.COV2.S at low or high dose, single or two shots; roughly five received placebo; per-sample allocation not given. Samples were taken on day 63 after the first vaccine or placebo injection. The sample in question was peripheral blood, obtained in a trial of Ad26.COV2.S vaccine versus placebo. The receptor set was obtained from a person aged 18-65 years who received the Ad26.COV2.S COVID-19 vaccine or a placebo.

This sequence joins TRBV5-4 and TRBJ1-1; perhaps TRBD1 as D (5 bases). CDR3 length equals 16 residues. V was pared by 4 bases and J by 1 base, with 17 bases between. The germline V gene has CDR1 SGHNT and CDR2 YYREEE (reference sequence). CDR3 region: CASSRPGAGTNTEAFF. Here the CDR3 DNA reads TGTGCCAGCAGCCGCCCCGGTGCAGGGACGAACACTGAAGCTTTCTTT.

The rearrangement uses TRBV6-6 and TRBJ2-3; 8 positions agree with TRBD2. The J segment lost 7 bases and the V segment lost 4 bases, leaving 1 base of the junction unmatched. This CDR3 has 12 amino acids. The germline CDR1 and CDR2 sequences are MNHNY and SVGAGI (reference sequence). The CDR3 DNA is TGTGCCAGCAGTTTAGCGGGGAATACGCAGTATTTT. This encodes CASSLAGNTQYF.

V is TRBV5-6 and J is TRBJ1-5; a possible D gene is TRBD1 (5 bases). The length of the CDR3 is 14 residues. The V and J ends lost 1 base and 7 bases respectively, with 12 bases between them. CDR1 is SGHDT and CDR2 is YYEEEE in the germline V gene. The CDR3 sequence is CASSLTGVDQPQHF. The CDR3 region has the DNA TGTGCCAGCAGCTTGACGGGGGTCGACCAGCCCCAGCATTTT. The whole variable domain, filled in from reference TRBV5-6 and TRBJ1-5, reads DAGVTQSPTHLIKTRGQQVTLRCSPKSGHDTVSWYQQALGQGPQFIFQYYEEEERQRGNFPDRFSGHQFPNYSSELNVNALLLGDSALYLCASSLTGVDQPQHFGDGTRLSIL.

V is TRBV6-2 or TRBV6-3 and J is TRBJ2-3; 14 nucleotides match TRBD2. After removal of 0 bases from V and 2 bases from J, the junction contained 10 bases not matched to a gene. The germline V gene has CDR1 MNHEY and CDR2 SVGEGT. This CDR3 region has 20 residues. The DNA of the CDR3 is TGTGCCAGCAGTTACTCGAGGGGAAGACTAGCGGGGGGGTACACAGATACGCAGTATTTT. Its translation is CASSYSRGRLAGGYTDTQYF.

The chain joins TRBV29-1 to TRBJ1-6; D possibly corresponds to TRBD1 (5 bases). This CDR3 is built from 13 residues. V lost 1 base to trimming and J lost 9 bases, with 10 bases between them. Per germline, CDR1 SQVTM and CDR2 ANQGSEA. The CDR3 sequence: CSVEVGRGSPLHF. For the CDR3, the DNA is TGCAGCGTTGAAGTGGGGAGGGGTTCACCCCTCCACTTT.

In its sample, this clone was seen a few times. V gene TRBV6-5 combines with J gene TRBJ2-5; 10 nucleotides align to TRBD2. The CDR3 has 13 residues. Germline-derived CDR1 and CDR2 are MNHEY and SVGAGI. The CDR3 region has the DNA TGTCCCCGGGGAGCGGGGGGGGGAGAGACCCAGTACTTC. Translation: CPRGAGGGETQYF.

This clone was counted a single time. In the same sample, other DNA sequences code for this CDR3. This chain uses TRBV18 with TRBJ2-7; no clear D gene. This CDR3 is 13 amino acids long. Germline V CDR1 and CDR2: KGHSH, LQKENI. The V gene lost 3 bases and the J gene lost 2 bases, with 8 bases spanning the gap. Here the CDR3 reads CASSPGPTYEQYF. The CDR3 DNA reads TGTGCCAGCTCACCCGGACCTACCTACGAGCAGTACTTC.

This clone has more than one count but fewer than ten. CDR3 nucleotide sequence: TGTGCCAGCAGCCCATTTTCCGGGACAGGAACTAACTATGGCTACACCTTC. Residues: CASSPFSGTGTNYGYTF. V gene TRBV7-9 combines with J gene TRBJ1-2; TRBD1 agrees at 8 bases. V shed 5 bases, J shed 0 bases, and the junction held 11 bases outside the gene matches. CDR3 size: 17 residues. Germline V gene data show CDR1 as SEHNR and CDR2 as FQNEAQ (reference sequence).

The CDR3 region is CAWKTGGAVGYTF. The CDR3, as DNA: TGTGCCTGGAAAACAGGGGGCGCGGTTGGCTACACCTTC. The chain combines TRBV30 with TRBJ1-2; 9 bases agree with TRBD1. This CDR3 spans 13 amino acids. Germline values: CDR1 GTSNPN, CDR2 SVGIG (reference sequence). Unmatched junction bases numbered 7, after V lost 4 bases and J lost 7 bases.

CDR3 sequence (DNA): TGCGCCAGCAGCTTGGGAGGATTACTCACCTACGAGCAGTACTTC. It is translated as CASSLGGLLTYEQYF. The genes are TRBV5-1 and TRBJ2-7; unclear D gene. There are 15 residues in the CDR3. V lost 0 bases and J lost 2, with 12 bases in between. Germline lookup yields CDR1 SGHRS and CDR2 YFSETQ.

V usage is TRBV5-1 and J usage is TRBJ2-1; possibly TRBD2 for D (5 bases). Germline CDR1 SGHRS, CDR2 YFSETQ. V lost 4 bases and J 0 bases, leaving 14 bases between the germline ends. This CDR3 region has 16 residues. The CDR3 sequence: CASSPYVGSSYNEQFF. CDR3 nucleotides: TGCGCCAGCAGCCCTTATGTTGGGAGCTCCTACAATGAGCAGTTCTTC.

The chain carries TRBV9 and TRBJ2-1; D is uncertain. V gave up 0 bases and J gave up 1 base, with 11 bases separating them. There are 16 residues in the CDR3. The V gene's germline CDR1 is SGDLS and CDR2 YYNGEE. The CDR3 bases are TGTGCCAGCAGCGTAGCTACATACGGATCCTACAATGAGCAGTTCTTC. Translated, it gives CASSVATYGSYNEQFF.

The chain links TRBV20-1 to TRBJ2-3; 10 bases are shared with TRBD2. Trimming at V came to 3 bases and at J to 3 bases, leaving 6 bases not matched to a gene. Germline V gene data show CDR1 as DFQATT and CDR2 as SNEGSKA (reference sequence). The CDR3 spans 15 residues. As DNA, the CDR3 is TGCAGTGCTAGTCAAGCGGGGGGGCCGACAGATACGCAGTATTTT. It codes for CSASQAGGPTDTQYF.

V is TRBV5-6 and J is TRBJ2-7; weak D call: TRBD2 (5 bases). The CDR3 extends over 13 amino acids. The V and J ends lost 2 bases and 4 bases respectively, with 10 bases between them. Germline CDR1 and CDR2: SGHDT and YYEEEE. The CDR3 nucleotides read TGTGCCAGCAGCTTAATGCGGGCATACGAGCAGTACTTC. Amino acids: CASSLMRAYEQYF.

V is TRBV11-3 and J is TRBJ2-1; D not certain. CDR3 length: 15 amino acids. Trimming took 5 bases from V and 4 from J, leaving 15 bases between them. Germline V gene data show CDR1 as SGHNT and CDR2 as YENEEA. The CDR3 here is CASSTHRVEYNEQFF. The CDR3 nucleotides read TGTGCCAGCAGCACCCATAGGGTTGAGTACAATGAGCAGTTCTTC.

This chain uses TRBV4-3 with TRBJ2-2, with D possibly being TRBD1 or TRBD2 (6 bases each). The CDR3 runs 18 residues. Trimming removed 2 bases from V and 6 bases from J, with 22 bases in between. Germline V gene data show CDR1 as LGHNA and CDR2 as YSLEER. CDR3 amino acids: CASSQLEGGRLYSGELFF. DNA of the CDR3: TGCGCCAGCAGCCAACTGGAAGGGGGGCGGTTATACTCCGGGGAGCTGTTTTTT.

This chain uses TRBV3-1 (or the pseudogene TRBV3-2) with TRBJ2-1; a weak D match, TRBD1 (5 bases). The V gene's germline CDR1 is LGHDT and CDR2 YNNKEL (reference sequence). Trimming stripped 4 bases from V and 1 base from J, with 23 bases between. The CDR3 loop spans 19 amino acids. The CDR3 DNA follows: TGTGCCAGCAGCCCCCCCCGTCTCACAGGAGAATTTTCCTACAATGAGCAGTTCTTC. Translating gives CASSPPRLTGEFSYNEQFF.

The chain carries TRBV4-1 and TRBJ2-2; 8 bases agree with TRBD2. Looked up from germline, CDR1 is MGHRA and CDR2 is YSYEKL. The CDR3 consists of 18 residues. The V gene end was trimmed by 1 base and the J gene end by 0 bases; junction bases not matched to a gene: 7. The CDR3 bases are TGCGCCAGCAGCCAAGCTGGGGCGGGGGGACCGAACACCGGGGAGCTGTTTTTT. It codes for CASSQAGAGGPNTGELFF.

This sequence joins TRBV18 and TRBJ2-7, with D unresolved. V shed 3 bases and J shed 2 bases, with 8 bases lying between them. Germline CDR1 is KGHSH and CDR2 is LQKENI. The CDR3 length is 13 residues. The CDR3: CASSPSTAYEQYF. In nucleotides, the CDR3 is TGTGCCAGCTCACCGTCAACAGCCTACGAGCAGTACTTC. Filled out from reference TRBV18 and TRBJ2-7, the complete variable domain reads NAGVMQNPRHLVRRRGQEARLRCSPMKGHSHVYWYRQLPEEGLKFMVYLQKENIIDESGMPKERFSAEFPKEGPSILRIQQVVRGDSAAYFCASSPSTAYEQYFGPGTRLTVT.

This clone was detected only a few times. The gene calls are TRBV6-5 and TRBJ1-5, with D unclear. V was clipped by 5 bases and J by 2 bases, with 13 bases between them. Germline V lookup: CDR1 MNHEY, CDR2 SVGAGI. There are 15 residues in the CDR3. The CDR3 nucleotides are TGTGCCAGCAGTAGTTCGGTGGCGGGCAATCAGCCCCAGCATTTT. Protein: CASSSSVAGNQPQHF.

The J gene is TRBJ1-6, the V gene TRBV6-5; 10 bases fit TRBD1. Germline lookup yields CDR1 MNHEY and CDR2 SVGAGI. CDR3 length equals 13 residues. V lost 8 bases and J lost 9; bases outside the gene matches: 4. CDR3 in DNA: TGTGCCAGCCGGACAGGGGGAATTTCACCCCTCCACTTT. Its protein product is CASRTGGISPLHF.

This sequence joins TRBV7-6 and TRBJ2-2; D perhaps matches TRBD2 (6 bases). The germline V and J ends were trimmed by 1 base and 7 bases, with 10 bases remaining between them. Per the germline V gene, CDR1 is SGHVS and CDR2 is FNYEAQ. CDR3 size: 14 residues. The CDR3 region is CASSLGRDFGELFF. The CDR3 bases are TGTGCCAGCAGCTTAGGGCGGGACTTCGGGGAGCTGTTTTTT.

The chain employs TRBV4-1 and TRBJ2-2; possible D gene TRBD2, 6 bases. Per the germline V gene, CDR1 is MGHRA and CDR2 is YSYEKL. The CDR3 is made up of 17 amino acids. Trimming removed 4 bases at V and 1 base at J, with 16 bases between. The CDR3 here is CASSRRAAGQNTGELFF. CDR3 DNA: TGCGCCAGCAGCCGTCGCGCGGCGGGGCAGAACACCGGGGAGCTGTTTTTT.

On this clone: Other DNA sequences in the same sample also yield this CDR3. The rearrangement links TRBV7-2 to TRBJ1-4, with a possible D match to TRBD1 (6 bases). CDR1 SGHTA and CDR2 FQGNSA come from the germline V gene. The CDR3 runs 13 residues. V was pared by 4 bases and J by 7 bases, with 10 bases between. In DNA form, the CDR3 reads TGTGCCAGCAGCTCACTCAGGGGTGAAAAACTGTTTTTT. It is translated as CASSSLRGEKLFF.

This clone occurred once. CDR3 region: CASSWPGADTQYF. DNA of the CDR3: TGCGCCAGCAGCTGGCCGGGAGCAGATACGCAGTATTTT. The chain couples TRBV5-1 to TRBJ2-3, with a tentative D call TRBD2 (6 bases). The CDR3 sequence is 13 residues long. Germline-derived CDR1 and CDR2 are SGHRS and YFSETQ. Trimming stripped 3 bases from V and 4 bases from J, with 9 bases between. The full variable domain, rest sourced from reference TRBV5-1 and TRBJ2-3, is KAGVTQTPRYLIKTRGQQVTLSCSPISGHRSVSWYQQTPGQGLQFLFEYFSETQRNKGNFPGRFSGRQFSNSRSEMNVSTLELGDSALYLCASSWPGADTQYFGPGTRLTVL.

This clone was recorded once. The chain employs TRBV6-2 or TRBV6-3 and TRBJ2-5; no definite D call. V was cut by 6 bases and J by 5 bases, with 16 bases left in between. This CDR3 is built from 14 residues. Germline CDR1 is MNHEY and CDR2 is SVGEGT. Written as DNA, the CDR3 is TGTGCCAGCAGCTCCATGAGAGCAGCGGAGACCCAGTACTTC. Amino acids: CASSSMRAAETQYF.

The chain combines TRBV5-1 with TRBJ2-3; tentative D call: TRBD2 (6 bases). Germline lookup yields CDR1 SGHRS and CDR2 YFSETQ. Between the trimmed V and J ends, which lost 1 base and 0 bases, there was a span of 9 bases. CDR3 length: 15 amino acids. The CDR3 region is CASSLHGGSTDTQYF. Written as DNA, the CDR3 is TGCGCCAGCAGCTTGCACGGAGGGAGCACAGATACGCAGTATTTT.

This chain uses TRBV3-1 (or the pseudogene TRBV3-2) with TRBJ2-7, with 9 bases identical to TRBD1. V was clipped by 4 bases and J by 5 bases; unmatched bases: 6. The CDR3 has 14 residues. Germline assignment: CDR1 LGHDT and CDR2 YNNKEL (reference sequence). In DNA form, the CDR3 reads TGTGCCAGCAGCCCATCCGGGACAGGGAACGAGCAGTACTTC. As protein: CASSPSGTGNEQYF.

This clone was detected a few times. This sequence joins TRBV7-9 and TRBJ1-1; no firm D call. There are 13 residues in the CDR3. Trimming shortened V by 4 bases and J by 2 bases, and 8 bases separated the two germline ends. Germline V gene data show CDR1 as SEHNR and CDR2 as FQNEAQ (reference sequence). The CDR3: CASSSRGNTEAFF. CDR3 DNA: TGTGCCAGCAGCTCACGGGGTAACACTGAAGCTTTCTTT.

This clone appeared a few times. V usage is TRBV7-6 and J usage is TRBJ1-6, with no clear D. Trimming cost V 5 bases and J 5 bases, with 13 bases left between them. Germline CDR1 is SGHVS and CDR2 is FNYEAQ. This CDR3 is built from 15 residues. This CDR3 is CASSPREGNNSPLHF. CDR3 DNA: TGTGCCAGCAGCCCCCGAGAGGGTAATAATTCACCCCTCCACTTT.

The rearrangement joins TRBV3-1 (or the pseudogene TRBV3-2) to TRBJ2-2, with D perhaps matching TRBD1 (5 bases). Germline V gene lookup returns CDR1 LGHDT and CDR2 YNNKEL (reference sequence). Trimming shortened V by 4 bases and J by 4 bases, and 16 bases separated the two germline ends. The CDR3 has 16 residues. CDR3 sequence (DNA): TGTGCCAGCAGCCGCCGCACCGGTCAGGGCACCGGGGAGCTGTTTTTT. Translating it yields CASSRRTGQGTGELFF.